The T cell receptor beta chain under discussion was sequenced for a study of cytomegalovirus exposure and HLA in healthy donors. CDR1 is MNHEY and CDR2 is SVGAGI in the germline V gene. CDR3 length: 15 amino acids. Trimming removed 5 bases at V and 4 bases at J, with 15 bases between. Primers included in the PCR were 60 Vbeta and 13 Jbeta primers. Repertoires were generated with immunoSEQ multiplex PCR, while TCRdb's copy carries only in-frame clones and drops some. The sample lists about 90,000 clones; over 80% were seen once. The clonotype comes from a man aged 18-30 years in good health and CMV-seronegative. The sample consisted of PBMCs. The V gene is TRBV6-5, the J gene TRBJ2-1; possible D gene TRBD1, 7 bases. The CDR3 here is CASSRGTEIYNEQFF. Here the CDR3 DNA reads TGTGCCAGCAGTCGCGGGACAGAAATTTACAATGAGCAGTTCTTC.